Below, one TCR beta chain is given with its context. Germline V gives CDR1 PRHDT, CDR2 FYEKMQ (reference sequence). The CDR3 consists of 18 residues. The trim removed 5 bases at V and 6 bases at J, leaving 14 bases unmatched. Original processing methods: The assay estimated nucleated cells by amplifying reference gene primers. Some clones are missing from TCRdb's copy, which holds only in-frame ones; the method was immunoSEQ multiplex PCR. V, J and clone size reflect that table, while D and trimming were determined from the DNA. The sample includes over 200,000 clones, around nine tenths of them seen just once. This sample was taken from a study of blood T cell repertoires in COVID-19. Study summary: Donors in the United States, Italy and Spain gave samples during acute or convalescent COVID-19. The cDNA or gDNA used as material had been derived from T cells, B-cell-depleted T cells, or PBMCs.

The sequence derives from a woman aged 55-75 years with acute or convalescent COVID-19. Sequenced: peripheral blood. V gene TRBV13 combines with J gene TRBJ2-7; 15 positions agree with TRBD2. The CDR3 sequence: CASSPDTGLAGGLREQYF. The CDR3, as DNA: TGTGCCAGCAGCCCCGACACCGGACTAGCGGGAGGGTTACGCGAGCAGTACTTC.